The 3 T cell receptor beta chains given below trace back to one sample, sequenced in a study of T cells in tumors after PD-1 blockade. The method was immunoSEQ multiplex PCR; TCRdb's version includes in-frame clones alone and lacks a portion of them. The table shows 15,000 to 20,000 clones, with over 75% occurring only once. Sequences were derived from PBMCs, sampled after anti-PD-1 therapy. Receptors were obtained from a human donor with advanced basal cell or squamous cell carcinoma (not recorded which).

CDR3 protein: CASILWAEAFF. The CDR3 DNA reads TGTGCCAGCATCCTGTGGGCAGAAGCTTTCTTT. The V and J genes are TRBV7-2 and TRBJ1-1; the D is unclear. Trimming cost V 7 bases and J 8 bases, with 11 bases left between them. Germline values: CDR1 SGHTA, CDR2 FQGNSA. CDR3 size: 11 residues. The full variable domain, in which reference TRBV7-2 and TRBJ1-1 provide the parts outside the CDR3, is GAGVSQSPSNKVTEKGKDVELRCDPISGHTALYWYRQSLGQGLEFLIYFQGNSAPDKSGLPSDRFSAERTGGSVSTLTIQRTQQEDSAVYLCASILWAEAFFGQGTRLTVV.

The chain has TRBV19 and TRBJ2-1; D may be TRBD1 (5 bases). Trimming removed 4 bases at V and 5 bases at J, with 15 bases between. The length of the CDR3 is 15 residues. Germline-derived CDR1 and CDR2 are LNHDA and SQIVND (reference sequence). CDR3 region: CASSKDRTYHNEQFF. The DNA for the CDR3 is TGTGCCAGTAGTAAAGACAGAACTTACCACAATGAGCAGTTCTTC.

In this sample, this clone turned up once. This chain links TRBV7-9 with TRBJ2-3; TRBD2 matches at 8 bases. V was pared by 5 bases and J by 4 bases, with 5 bases of the junction left unmatched. The length of the CDR3 is 14 residues. Germline CDR1 reads SEHNR; CDR2 reads FQNEAQ (reference sequence). This chain's CDR3 is CASSLGGAADTQYF. The CDR3 nucleotides are TGTGCCAGCAGCCTCGGGGGGGCCGCAGATACGCAGTATTTT.